Listed here are 21 T cell receptor beta chains from one sample, sequenced in a study of control samples from healthy donors and cancer patients. Repertoires were generated with immunoSEQ multiplex PCR, while TCRdb's copy carries only in-frame clones and drops some. The sample lists approximately 54,000 clones, approximately 91% occurring once. The sequenced sample consisted of PBMCs. The receptors were sampled from a man in his fifties with head and neck cancer.

The chain couples TRBV7-2 to TRBJ1-3; D ambiguous. Trimming removed 0 bases from V and 4 bases from J, with 4 bases in between. The length of the CDR3 is 13 residues. Germline CDR1 SGHTA, CDR2 FQGNSA. DNA of the CDR3: TGTGCCAGCAGCTTAGCAGACGGAAACACCATATATTTT. Residues: CASSLADGNTIYF.

The genes are TRBV18 and TRBJ2-1; 9 nucleotides agree with TRBD2. V dropped 8 bases and J dropped 4; count of bases not matched to a gene: 6. This CDR3 contains 14 residues. CDR1 is KGHSH and CDR2 is LQKENI in the germline V gene. The CDR3 DNA follows: TGTGCCAGCCGAAGCGGGAGGCGATACAATGAGCAGTTCTTC. Protein: CASRSGRRYNEQFF.

The CDR3 region is CASRGTGRMQPQHF. DNA for the CDR3: TGTGCCAGCAGGGGGACAGGGAGGATGCAGCCCCAGCATTTT. The J gene is TRBJ1-5, the V gene TRBV2; 9 bases are a match to TRBD1. Germline V lookup: CDR1 SNHLY, CDR2 FYNNEI. The CDR3 contains 14 residues. J lost 7 bases, V lost 6 bases, and 7 bases had no gene match. Together with reference TRBV2 and TRBJ1-5, the CDR3 gives the full variable domain: EPEVTQTPSHQVTQMGQEVILRCVPISNHLYFYWYRQILGQKVEFLVSFYNNEISEKSEIFDDQFSVERPDGSNFTLKIRSTKLEDSAMYFCASRGTGRMQPQHFGDGTRLSIL.

This rearrangement joins TRBV7-8 to TRBJ2-5; possibly TRBD1 or TRBD2 for D (6 bases each). This CDR3 spans 15 amino acids. The V gene lost 1 base and the J gene lost 0 bases, with 9 bases spanning the gap. CDR1 and CDR2 from the germline V gene are SGHVS and FQNEAQ. The CDR3 protein is CASSLGGANQETQYF. Here the CDR3 DNA reads TGTGCCAGCAGCTTAGGGGGGGCTAACCAAGAGACCCAGTACTTC.

The rearrangement uses TRBV9 and TRBJ1-1, with a possible D match to TRBD1 (5 bases). The CDR3 runs to 14 residues. The germline V and J ends were trimmed by 4 bases and 4 bases, with 14 bases remaining between them. Per the germline V gene, CDR1 is SGDLS and CDR2 is YYNGEE. The CDR3, as DNA: TGTGCCAGCAGCCCTTGGCCAGGGCCCACTGAAGCTTTCTTT. Protein: CASSPWPGPTEAFF.

This rearrangement joins TRBV7-9 to TRBJ1-5; a possible D gene is TRBD1 (5 bases). Germline V gene lookup returns CDR1 SEHNR and CDR2 FQNEAQ (reference sequence). The CDR3 has 13 residues. The V gene lost 1 base and the J gene lost 7 bases, with 8 bases spanning the gap. CDR3 residues: CASSLGQGQPQHF. The CDR3 DNA reads as TGTGCCAGCAGCTTAGGGCAGGGACAGCCCCAGCATTTT.

The J gene is TRBJ2-2, the V gene TRBV5-1, with D hard to call. Germline loops: CDR1 SGHRS, CDR2 YFSETQ. Between the trimmed V and J ends, which lost 2 bases and 5 bases, there was a span of 10 bases. This CDR3 comprises 14 residues. The CDR3 bases are TGCGCCAGCAGCTTCAACGGGCGGACCGGGGAGCTGTTTTTT. It yields the protein CASSFNGRTGELFF.

The J gene is TRBJ1-1, the V gene TRBV7-2; weak D call: TRBD1 (5 bases). The CDR3 spans 15 residues. Germline V CDR1 and CDR2: SGHTA, FQGNSA. Deletions cut 0 bases from V and 5 bases from J, with 13 bases between. The CDR3 spells CASSLAGGIGTEAFF. The DNA for the CDR3 is TGTGCCAGCAGCTTAGCGGGGGGTATCGGGACTGAAGCTTTCTTT.

The chain combines TRBV19 with TRBJ2-3; 8 bases map to TRBD2. CDR1 LNHDA and CDR2 SQIVND come from the germline V gene (reference sequence). After removal of 7 bases from V and 0 bases from J, the junction contained 0 bases not matched to a gene. CDR3 size: 13 residues. The CDR3 reads CASKRESTDTQYF. DNA for the CDR3: TGTGCCAGTAAGCGGGAGAGCACAGATACGCAGTATTTT.

This clone turned up a few times. CDR3 nucleotide sequence: TGTGCCAGCAGTGAAAGGGGATTAAACAATCAGCCCCAGCATTTT. Protein sequence: CASSERGLNNQPQHF. The V gene is TRBV2, the J gene TRBJ1-5; TRBD1 is a possible D gene (5 bases). This CDR3 contains 15 residues. CDR1 is SNHLY and CDR2 is FYNNEI in the germline V gene. With 2 bases removed from V and 3 bases from J, the gap between germline ends came to 11 bases.

This chain joins TRBV29-1 and TRBJ2-5; D possibly matches TRBD1 or TRBD2 (6 bases each). CDR3 length equals 15 residues. The germline V gene encodes CDR1 SQVTM and CDR2 ANQGSEA. The ends were cut back, 5 bases at V and 2 bases at J, with 18 bases in the middle. In nucleotides, the CDR3 is TGCAGCGTTTGGGGGGCGGAAGATGATCAAGAGACCCAGTACTTC. It encodes CSVWGAEDDQETQYF. The full variable domain, with the rest looked up from reference TRBV29-1 and TRBJ2-5, is SAVISQKPSRDICQRGTSLTIQCQVDSQVTMMFWYRQQPGQSLTLIATANQGSEATYESGFVIDKFPISRPNLTFSTLTVSNMSPEDSSIYLCSVWGAEDDQETQYFGPGTRLLVL.

This clone was observed a single time. V is TRBV5-6 and J is TRBJ2-3; 8 positions match TRBD2. The length of the CDR3 is 17 residues. Unmatched junction bases numbered 11, after V lost 5 bases and J lost 0 bases. Germline V CDR1 and CDR2: SGHDT, YYEEEE. CDR3 bases: TGTGCCAGCAGTTACGCCAGGGTAGCGGGAAGCACAGATACGCAGTATTTT. It yields the protein CASSYARVAGSTDTQYF. Supplemented by reference TRBV5-6 and TRBJ2-3, the full variable domain reads DAGVTQSPTHLIKTRGQQVTLRCSPKSGHDTVSWYQQALGQGPQFIFQYYEEEERQRGNFPDRFSGHQFPNYSSELNVNALLLGDSALYLCASSYARVAGSTDTQYFGPGTRLTVL.

The chain links TRBV4-1 to TRBJ1-4; 12 bases are shared with TRBD1. V lost 1 base, J lost 9 bases, and 3 bases stayed unmatched. This CDR3 comprises 15 residues. Per the germline V gene, CDR1 is MGHRA and CDR2 is YSYEKL. CDR3 amino acids: CASSQAGTGGQKLFF. In DNA form, the CDR3 reads TGCGCCAGCAGCCAAGCCGGGACAGGGGGCCAAAAACTGTTTTTT.

The gene calls are TRBV6-1 and TRBJ2-3; no firm D call. Germline loops: CDR1 MNHNS, CDR2 SASEGT. V was shortened by 3 bases and J by 4 bases, with 20 bases between the two germline ends. CDR3 size: 17 residues. CDR3 sequence: CASSDPLALRSADTQYF. The DNA for the CDR3 is TGTGCCAGCAGTGACCCCCTTGCCCTGAGGTCCGCAGATACGCAGTATTTT.

The CDR3 here is CASSQDFGANQPQHF. CDR3 sequence (DNA): TGTGCCAGCAGCCAAGATTTTGGGGCCAATCAGCCCCAGCATTTT. V is TRBV3-1 (or the pseudogene TRBV3-2) and J is TRBJ1-5, with D possibly matching TRBD1 (5 bases). Trimming stripped 0 bases from V and 3 bases from J, with 9 bases between. This CDR3 has 15 amino acids. Germline assignment: CDR1 LGHDT and CDR2 YNNKEL (reference sequence).

This clone was seen a single time. The chain is built from TRBV28 and TRBJ2-3, with 10 bases fitting TRBD2. The CDR3 is 19 amino acids. Germline V CDR1 and CDR2: MDHEN, SYDVKM. Unmatched junction bases numbered 13, after V lost 4 bases and J lost 0 bases. This CDR3 reads CASSSTRLAGSTSTDTQYF. CDR3 bases: TGTGCCAGCAGTTCAACCCGACTAGCGGGCTCCACTAGCACAGATACGCAGTATTTT. The variable domain in full, completed from reference TRBV28 and TRBJ2-3, reads DVKVTQSSRYLVKRTGEKVFLECVQDMDHENMFWYRQDPGLGLRLIYFSYDVKMKEKGDIPEGYSVSREKKERFSLILESASTNQTSMYLCASSSTRLAGSTSTDTQYFGPGTRLTVL.

This sequence joins TRBV11-2 and TRBJ2-1; possibly TRBD1 for D (5 bases). The V end lost 1 base, the J end lost 10 bases, and 11 bases lay between the germline ends. Germline values: CDR1 SGHAT, CDR2 FQNNGV. This CDR3 has 13 residues. This CDR3 is CASSLALRGEQFF. The CDR3 nucleotides read TGTGCCAGCAGCTTAGCTCTTAGGGGAGAGCAGTTCTTC.

The J gene is TRBJ2-2, the V gene TRBV15; no clear D. The CDR3 covers 18 residues. Germline-derived CDR1 and CDR2 are LNHNV and YYDKDF (reference sequence). V lost 1 base and J 0 bases, leaving 15 bases between the germline ends. Written as DNA, the CDR3 is TGTGCCACCAGCAGAGTGGCAGGAACTATAACGAACACCGGGGAGCTGTTTTTT. It translates to CATSRVAGTITNTGELFF.

The gene calls are TRBV5-4 and TRBJ2-7, with D unclear. Germline V gene lookup returns CDR1 SGHNT and CDR2 YYREEE (reference sequence). The V end was cut by 1 base, the J end by 6 bases, with 5 bases between. CDR3 length: 11 residues. CDR3: CASSLTAEQYF. CDR3 nucleotide sequence: TGTGCCAGCAGCTTGACAGCCGAGCAGTACTTC.

The chain uses TRBV29-1 and TRBJ2-7, with 9 nucleotides matching TRBD2. V shed 6 bases and J 3 bases; nucleotides not matched to a gene: 3. Germline V gene data show CDR1 as SQVTM and CDR2 as ANQGSEA. The CDR3 has 12 amino acids. The CDR3 loop is CSVRTSDYEQYF. The CDR3 bases are TGCAGCGTCCGGACTAGCGACTACGAGCAGTACTTC.

There are a few counts of this clone. The chain joins TRBV30 to TRBJ1-1; a weak D match, TRBD1 (6 bases). V was shortened by 2 bases and J by 4 bases, with 29 bases between the two germline ends. The CDR3 is 19 amino acids. Germline CDR1 is GTSNPN and CDR2 is SVGIG (reference sequence). This CDR3 is CAWSIWFFRGPAVRTEAFF. As DNA, the CDR3 is TGTGCCTGGAGTATCTGGTTCTTCAGGGGCCCGGCCGTTCGCACTGAAGCTTTCTTT.